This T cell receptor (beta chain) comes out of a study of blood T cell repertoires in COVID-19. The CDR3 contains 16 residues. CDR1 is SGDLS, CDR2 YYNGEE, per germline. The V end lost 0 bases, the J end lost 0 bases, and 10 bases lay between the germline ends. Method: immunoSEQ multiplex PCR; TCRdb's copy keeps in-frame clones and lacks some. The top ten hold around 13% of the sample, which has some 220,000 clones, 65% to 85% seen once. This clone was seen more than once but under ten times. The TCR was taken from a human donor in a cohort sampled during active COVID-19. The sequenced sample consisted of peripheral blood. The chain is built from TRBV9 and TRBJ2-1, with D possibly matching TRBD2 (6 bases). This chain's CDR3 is CASSVGGGTSYNEQFF. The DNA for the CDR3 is TGTGCCAGCAGCGTAGGAGGCGGGACCTCCTACAATGAGCAGTTCTTC. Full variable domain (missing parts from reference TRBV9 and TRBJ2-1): DSGVTQTPKHLITATGQRVTLRCSPRSGDLSVYWYQQSLDQGLQFLIQYYNGEERAKGNILERFSAQQFPDLHSELNLSSLELGDSALYFCASSVGGGTSYNEQFFGPGTRLTVL.